This TCR beta chain was profiled in a study of T cell responses to AZD1222 COVID-19 vaccine. The V end lost 4 bases, the J end lost 0 bases, and 13 bases lay between the germline ends. The CDR3 totals 16 residues. CDR1 is SGHDN and CDR2 is FVKESK in the germline V gene. The table came from immunoSEQ multiplex PCR; TCRdb's copy has only in-frame clones and leaves some out. This sample carries some 40,000 clones, about three quarters of them seen once, and the ten largest clones take around 3.9%. The sequencing used peripheral blood, collected on day 0 of AZD1222 vaccination. The sequence derives from an adult in good health. This sequence joins TRBV14 and TRBJ1-3; tentatively, D is TRBD1 (5 bases). Written as DNA, the CDR3 is TGTGCCAGCAGCCTGGTGGGGGGATTCTCTGGAAACACCATATATTTT. It is translated as CASSLVGGFSGNTIYF.